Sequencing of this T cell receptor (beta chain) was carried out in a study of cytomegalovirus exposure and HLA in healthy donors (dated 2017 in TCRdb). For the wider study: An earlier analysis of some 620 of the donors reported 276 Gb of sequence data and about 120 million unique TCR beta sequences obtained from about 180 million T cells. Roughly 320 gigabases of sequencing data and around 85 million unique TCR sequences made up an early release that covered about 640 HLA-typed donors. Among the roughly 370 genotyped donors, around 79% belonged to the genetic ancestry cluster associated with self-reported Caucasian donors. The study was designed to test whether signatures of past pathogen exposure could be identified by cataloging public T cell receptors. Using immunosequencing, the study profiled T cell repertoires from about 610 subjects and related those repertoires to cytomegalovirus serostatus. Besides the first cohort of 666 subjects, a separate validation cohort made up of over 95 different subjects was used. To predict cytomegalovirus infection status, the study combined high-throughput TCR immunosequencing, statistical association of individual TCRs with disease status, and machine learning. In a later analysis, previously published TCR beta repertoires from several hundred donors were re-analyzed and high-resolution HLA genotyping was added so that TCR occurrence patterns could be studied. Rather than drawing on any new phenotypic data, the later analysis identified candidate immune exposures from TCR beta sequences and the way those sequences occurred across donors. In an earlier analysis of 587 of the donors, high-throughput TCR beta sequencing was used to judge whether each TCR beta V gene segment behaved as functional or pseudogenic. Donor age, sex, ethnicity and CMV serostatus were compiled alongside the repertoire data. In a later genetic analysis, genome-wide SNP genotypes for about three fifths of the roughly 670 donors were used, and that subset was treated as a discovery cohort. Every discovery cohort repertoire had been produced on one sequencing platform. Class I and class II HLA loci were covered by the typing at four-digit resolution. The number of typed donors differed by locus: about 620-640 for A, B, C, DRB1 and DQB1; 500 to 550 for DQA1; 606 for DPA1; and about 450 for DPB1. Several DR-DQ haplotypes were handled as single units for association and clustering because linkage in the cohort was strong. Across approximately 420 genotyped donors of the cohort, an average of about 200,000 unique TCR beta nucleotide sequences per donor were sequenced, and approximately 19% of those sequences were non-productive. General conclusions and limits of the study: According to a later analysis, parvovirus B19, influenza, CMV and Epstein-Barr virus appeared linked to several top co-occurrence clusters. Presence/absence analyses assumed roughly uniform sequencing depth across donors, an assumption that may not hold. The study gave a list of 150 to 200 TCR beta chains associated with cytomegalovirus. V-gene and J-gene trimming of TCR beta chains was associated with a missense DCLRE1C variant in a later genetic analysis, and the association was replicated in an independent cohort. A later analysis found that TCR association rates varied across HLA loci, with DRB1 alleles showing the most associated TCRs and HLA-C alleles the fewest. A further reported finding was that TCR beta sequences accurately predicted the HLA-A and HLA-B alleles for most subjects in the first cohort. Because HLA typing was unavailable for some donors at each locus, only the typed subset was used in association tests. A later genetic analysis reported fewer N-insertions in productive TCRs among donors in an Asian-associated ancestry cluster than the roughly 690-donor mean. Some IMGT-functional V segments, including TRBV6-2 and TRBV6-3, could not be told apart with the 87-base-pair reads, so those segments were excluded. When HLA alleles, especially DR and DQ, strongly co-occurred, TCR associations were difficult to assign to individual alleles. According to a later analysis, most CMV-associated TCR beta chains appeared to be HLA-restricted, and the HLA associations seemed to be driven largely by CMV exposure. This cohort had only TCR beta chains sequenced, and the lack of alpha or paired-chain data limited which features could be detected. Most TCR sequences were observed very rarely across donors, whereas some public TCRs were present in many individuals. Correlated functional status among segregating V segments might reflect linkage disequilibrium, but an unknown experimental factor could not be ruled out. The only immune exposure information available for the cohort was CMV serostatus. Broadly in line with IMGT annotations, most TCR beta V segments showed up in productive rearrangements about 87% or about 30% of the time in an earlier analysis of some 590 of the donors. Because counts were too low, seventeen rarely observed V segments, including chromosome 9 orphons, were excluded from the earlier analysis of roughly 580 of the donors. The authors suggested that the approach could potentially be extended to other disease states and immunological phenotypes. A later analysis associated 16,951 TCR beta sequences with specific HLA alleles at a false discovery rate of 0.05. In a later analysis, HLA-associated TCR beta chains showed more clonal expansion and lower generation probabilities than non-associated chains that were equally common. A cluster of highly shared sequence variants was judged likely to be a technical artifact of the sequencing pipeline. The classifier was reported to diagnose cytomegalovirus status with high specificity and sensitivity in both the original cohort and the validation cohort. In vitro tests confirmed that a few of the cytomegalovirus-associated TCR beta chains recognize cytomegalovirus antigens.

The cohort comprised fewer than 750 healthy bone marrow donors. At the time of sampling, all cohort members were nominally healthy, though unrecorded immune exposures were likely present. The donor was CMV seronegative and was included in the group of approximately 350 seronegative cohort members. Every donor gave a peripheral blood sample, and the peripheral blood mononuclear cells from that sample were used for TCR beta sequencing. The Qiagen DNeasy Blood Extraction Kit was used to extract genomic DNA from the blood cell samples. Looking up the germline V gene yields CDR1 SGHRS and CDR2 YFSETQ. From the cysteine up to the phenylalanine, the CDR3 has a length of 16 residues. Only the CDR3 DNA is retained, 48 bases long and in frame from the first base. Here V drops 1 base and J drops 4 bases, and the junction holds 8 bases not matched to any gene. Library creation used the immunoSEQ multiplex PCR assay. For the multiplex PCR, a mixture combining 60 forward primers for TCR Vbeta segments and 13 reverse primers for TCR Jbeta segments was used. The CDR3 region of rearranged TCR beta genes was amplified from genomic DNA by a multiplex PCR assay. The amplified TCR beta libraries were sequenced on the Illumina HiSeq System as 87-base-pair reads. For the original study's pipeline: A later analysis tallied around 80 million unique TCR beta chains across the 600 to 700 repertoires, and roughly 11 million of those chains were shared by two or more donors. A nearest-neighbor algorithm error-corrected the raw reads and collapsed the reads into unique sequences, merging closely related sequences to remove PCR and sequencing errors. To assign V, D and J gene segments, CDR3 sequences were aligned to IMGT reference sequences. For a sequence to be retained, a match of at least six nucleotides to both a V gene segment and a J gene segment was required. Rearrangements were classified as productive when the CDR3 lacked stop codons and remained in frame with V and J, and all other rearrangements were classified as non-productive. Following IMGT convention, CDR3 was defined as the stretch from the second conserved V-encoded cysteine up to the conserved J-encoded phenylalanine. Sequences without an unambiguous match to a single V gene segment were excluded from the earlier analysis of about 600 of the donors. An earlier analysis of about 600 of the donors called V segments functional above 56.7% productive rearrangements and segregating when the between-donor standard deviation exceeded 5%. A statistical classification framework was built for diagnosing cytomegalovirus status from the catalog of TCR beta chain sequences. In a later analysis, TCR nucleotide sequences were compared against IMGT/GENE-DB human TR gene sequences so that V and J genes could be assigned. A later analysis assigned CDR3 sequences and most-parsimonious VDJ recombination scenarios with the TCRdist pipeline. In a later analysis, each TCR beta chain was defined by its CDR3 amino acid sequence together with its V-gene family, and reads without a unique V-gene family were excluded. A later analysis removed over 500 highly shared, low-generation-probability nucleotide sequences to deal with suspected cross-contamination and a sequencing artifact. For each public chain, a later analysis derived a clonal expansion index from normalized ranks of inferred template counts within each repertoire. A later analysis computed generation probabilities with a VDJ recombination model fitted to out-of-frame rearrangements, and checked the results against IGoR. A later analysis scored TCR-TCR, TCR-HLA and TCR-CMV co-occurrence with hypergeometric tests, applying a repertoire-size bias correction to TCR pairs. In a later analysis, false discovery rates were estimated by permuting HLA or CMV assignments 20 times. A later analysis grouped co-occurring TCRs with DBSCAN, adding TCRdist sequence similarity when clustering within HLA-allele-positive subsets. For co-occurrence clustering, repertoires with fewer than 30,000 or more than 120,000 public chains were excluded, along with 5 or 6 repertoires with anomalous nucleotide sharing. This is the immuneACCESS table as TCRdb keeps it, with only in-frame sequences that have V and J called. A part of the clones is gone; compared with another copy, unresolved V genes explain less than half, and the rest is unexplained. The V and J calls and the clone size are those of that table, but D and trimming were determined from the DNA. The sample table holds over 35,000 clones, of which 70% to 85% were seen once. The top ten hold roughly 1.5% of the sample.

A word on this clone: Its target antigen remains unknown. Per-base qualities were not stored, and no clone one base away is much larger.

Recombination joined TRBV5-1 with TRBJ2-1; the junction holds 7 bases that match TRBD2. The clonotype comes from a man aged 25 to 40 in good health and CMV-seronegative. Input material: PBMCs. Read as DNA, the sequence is TGCGCCAGCAGCTTGATCGGCGGGAGCGGGTACAATGAGCAGTTCTTC. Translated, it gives CASSLIGGSGYNEQFF.